This T cell receptor beta chain was captured by sequencing in a study of CD8 T cells in Susac syndrome (dated by TCRdb to between 2018 and 2020). Regarding the complete study: Among the Susac syndrome patients who were sequenced, clinically active disease was present in about six and clinical remission was observed in about eight. At blood withdrawal, Susac syndrome patients were either therapy-naive, taking corticosteroids (in some cases with IVIg as well), or taking IVIg alone. Repertoire sequencing was used to test whether CD8+ T cell activation and differentiation in Susac syndrome was antigen driven. The study compared CD8+ T cell repertoire clonality among 12 healthy donors, 14 Susac syndrome patients and 15 multiple sclerosis patients.

RNA was extracted using the RNeasy kit, and about 0.5 to 1 ug of the RNA was reverse transcribed with random hexamers. The immunoSEQ multiplex PCR assay, which covers 54 Vbeta and 13 Jbeta segments, was used to amplify TCR beta CDR3 regions. To correct PCR amplification bias, a synthetic template baseline was used for both primer optimization and computational correction. Turning to the authors' computational methods: Reads were annotated to V, D and J genes per IMGT and analyzed with immunoSEQ Analyzer, keeping only productive sequences. To calculate clonality, Shannon entropy was normalized by log2 of the number of productive unique sequences and then subtracted from one. For each patient and control, public and private clones were evaluated among the 100 most prevalent clones. Susac-specific clones were defined as absent from healthy and MS cohorts, around 980 published viral clones and other ImmuneACCESS disease sequences. TCRdb passed the public sequencing reads through fastp at Q25 and MiXCR, retaining productive beta sequences. Every distinct CDR3 protein forms one entry, paired with its most common genes and DNA. The V and J calls, along with clone size, are taken from TCRdb and not from the paper's own processing. The sample yields around 100,000 distinct CDR3 sequences; roughly 96% were counted once. The ten largest clones represent 0.3% of the sample.

Taken from cysteine to phenylalanine, the CDR3 has 13 residues. Solely the CDR3 DNA is kept, with 39 bases framed from the first base. At the junction V is shortened by 7 bases and J by 3 bases, with 12 bases in between. This clonotype was recorded once. The clone's antigen remains unknown. No base quality values were provided; no much bigger clone lies one nucleotide off. A lone read offers only weak evidence. Results the study describes overall, beyond this receptor: The TCR sequencing and HLA analysis was acknowledged to have included a relatively small number of individuals. Looking at Susac-specific public clones, the researchers identified over 15 in the total CD8+ repertoire and five in the CD8+ TEMRA repertoire. Clonal expansion was seen in Susac syndrome CD8+ repertoires, peaking in CD8+ TEMRA cells and being greater in clinically active patients than in remitting ones.

Peripheral blood CD8+ and CD4+ T cells from healthy donors, Susac syndrome patients and multiple sclerosis patients were profiled using high-throughput TCR beta sequencing. The Susac syndrome patients fulfilled recently defined diagnostic criteria for definite or probable disease. CD8+ TEMRA cells were enriched by FACS, while bulk CD8+ and CD4+ T cells were purified by magnetic negative isolation. Blood was drawn into EDTA tubes, processed within 24 hours, and PBMCs were isolated by density gradient centrifugation. PBMCs destined for TCR sequencing were cryopreserved in liquid nitrogen and later thawed in a 37 °C water bath. A purity of at least 90% was achieved for sorted or isolated CD4+, CD8+ and CD8+ TEMRA cells.

This clonotype originated in a human donor with Susac syndrome. Sequencing was done on a sample of CD8+ T cells from PBMCs. The chain is made from TRBV12-3 or TRBV12-4 and TRBJ1-1; the best D guess is TRBD1, with 5 bases matching. CDR3 sequence: CASTPGGDTEAFF. The DNA sequence reads TGTGCCAGCACCCCGGGGGGAGACACTGAAGCTTTCTTT.